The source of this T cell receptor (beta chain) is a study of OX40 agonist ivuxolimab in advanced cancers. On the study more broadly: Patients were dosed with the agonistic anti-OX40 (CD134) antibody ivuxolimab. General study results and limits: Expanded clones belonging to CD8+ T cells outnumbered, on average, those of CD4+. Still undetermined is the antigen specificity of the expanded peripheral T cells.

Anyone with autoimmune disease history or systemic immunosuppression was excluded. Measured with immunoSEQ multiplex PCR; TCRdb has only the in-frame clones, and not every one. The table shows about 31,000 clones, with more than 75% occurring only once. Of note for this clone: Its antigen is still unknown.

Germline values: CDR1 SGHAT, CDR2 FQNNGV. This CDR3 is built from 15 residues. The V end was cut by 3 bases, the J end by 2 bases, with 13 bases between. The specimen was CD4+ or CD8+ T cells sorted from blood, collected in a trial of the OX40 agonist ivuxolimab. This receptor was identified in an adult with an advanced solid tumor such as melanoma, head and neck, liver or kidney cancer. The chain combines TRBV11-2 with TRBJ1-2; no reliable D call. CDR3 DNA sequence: TGTGCCAGCAGCTTTGACGACCGCCTAAACTATGGCTACACCTTC. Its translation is CASSFDDRLNYGYTF.